Shown below are 6 T cell receptor beta chains from a single sample sequenced in a study of T-cell reconstitution after alpha-beta-depleted transplantation in children. Library preparation (for TCRbeta) was performed with unique molecular identifiers. One entry per CDR3 protein results from TCRdb running MiXCR on the PCR reads. The sample includes a few hundred thousand distinct CDR3 sequences, 25% to 30% of them seen just once. Material: PBMCs, obtained before TCRalphabeta/CD19-depleted stem cell transplant. The source of these receptors is a boy in the first two years of life with Wiskott-Aldrich syndrome, due to receive a stem cell transplant.

This chain links TRBV20-1 with TRBJ2-6, with D hard to call. From germline, CDR1 is DFQATT and CDR2 SNEGSKA (reference sequence). The CDR3 runs to 15 residues. V dropped 0 bases and J dropped 4 bases, with 10 bases sitting between them. This chain's CDR3 is CSARDRYSGANVLTF. Here the CDR3 DNA reads TGCAGTGCTAGAGATCGCTACTCGGGGGCCAACGTCCTGACTTTC.

The table lists this clonotype with a few counts. The chain has TRBV29-1 and TRBJ2-7; no reliable D call. CDR3 length equals 14 residues. Per the germline V gene, CDR1 is SQVTM and CDR2 is ANQGSEA. V was trimmed by 7 bases and J by 1 base, leaving 17 bases between them. CDR3 bases: TGCAGCGCAAGTAGGACGGTACAATCCTACGAGCAGTACTTC. Translated, it gives CSASRTVQSYEQYF.

The V call is TRBV4-1, the J call TRBJ2-4, with TRBD2 matching over 8 bases. Germline V gives CDR1 MGHRA, CDR2 YSYEKL. The junction had 5 bases not matched to a gene; V was cut back by 0 bases and J by 1 base. This CDR3 is built from 17 residues. CDR3 in DNA: TGCGCCAGCAGCCAAGAAGAAGCGGGAGTGGCCAAAAACATTCAGTACTTC. The encoded protein is CASSQEEAGVAKNIQYF.

The CDR3 bases are TGTGCCAGCAGTGAACCCAAGGGAACGGAGTACTTC. Its translation is CASSEPKGTEYF. This chain uses TRBV25-1 with TRBJ2-7; D not certain. The CDR3 is made up of 12 amino acids. The V end was cut by 2 bases, the J end by 11 bases, with 13 bases between. In germline, CDR1 is MGHDK, CDR2 SYGVNS.

The sample holds a few counts of this clonotype. V and J are TRBV7-8 and TRBJ2-7; TRBD2 agrees at 9 bases. CDR1 and CDR2 (germline): SGHVS, FQNEAQ. The CDR3 totals 15 residues. Germline trimming cut 5 bases from V and 3 bases from J; bases unmatched to any gene: 8. CDR3 region: CASSPLAGVSYEQYF. CDR3 sequence (DNA): TGTGCCAGCAGCCCCTTAGCGGGAGTGAGCTACGAGCAGTACTTC. Full variable domain (outside the CDR3, taken from reference TRBV7-8 and TRBJ2-7): GAGVSQSPRYKVAKRGQDVALRCDPISGHVSLFWYQQALGQGPEFLTYFQNEAQLDKSGLPSDRFFAERPEGSVSTLKIQRTQQEDSAVYLCASSPLAGVSYEQYFGPGTRLTVT.

V usage is TRBV5-1 and J usage is TRBJ2-2, with D possibly matching TRBD1 (5 bases). The V end was cut by 5 bases, the J end by 4 bases, with 15 bases between. Per germline, CDR1 SGHRS and CDR2 YFSETQ. This CDR3 is built from 15 residues. CDR3 coding DNA: TGCGCCAGCAGTTGCCAGGGTCGTAGCACCGGGGAGCTGTTTTTT. This sequence encodes CASSCQGRSTGELFF.